This T cell receptor (beta chain) was recovered during a study of cytomegalovirus exposure and HLA in healthy donors. This clone was picked up a small number of times. Both 60 Vbeta primers and 13 Jbeta primers went into the PCR. TCRdb's table, derived via immunoSEQ multiplex PCR, lists solely in-frame clones and lacks some. Among roughly 120,000 clones, roughly 70% were seen once, and the ten largest hold over 1.5%. Germline V gene sequence: CDR1 SEHNR, CDR2 FQNEAQ (reference sequence). V trimming: 5 bases; J trimming: 2 bases; junction bases outside the gene matches: 5. The CDR3 spans 14 residues. Material for sequencing was PBMCs. The chain is built from TRBV7-9 and TRBJ1-1, with TRBD1 matching over 7 bases. The source of this sequence is a woman under 30 in good health and CMV-seronegative. The CDR3 nucleotides are TGTGCCAGCAGCACTGGGACAGCTAACACTGAAGCTTTCTTT. Translated, it gives CASSTGTANTEAFF.